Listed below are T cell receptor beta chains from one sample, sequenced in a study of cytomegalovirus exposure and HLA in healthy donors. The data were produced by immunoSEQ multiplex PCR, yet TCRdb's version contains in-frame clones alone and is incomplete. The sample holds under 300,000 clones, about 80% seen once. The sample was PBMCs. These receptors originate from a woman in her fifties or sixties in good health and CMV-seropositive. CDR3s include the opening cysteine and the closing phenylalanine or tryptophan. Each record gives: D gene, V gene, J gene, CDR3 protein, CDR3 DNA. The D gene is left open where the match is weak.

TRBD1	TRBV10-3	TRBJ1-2	CAISLQGAPNYGYTF	TGTGCCATCAGCCTACAGGGGGCACCTAACTATGGCTACACCTTC
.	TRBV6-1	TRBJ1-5	CASSEASRGGQPQHF	TGTGCCAGCAGTGAAGCAAGCAGGGGCGGACAGCCCCAGCATTTT
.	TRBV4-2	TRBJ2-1	CASSPSGRSSYNEQFF	TGTGCCAGCAGCCCCTCGGGGAGGAGCTCCTACAATGAGCAGTTCTTC
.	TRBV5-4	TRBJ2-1	CASSPRDNEQFF	TGTGCCAGCAGTCCGAGGGACAATGAGCAGTTCTTC
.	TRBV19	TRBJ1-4	CASKPDRWANEKLFF	TGTGCCAGTAAACCCGACCGCTGGGCTAATGAGAAACTGTTTTTT
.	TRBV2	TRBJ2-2	CASSPDSNTGELFF	TGTGCCAGCAGTCCCGACAGTAACACCGGGGAGCTGTTTTTT
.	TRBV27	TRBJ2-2	CASSLNLNTGELFF	TGTGCCAGCAGTTTAAACTTAAACACCGGGGAGCTGTTTTTT
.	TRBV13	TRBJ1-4	CASGKFGPGEKLFF	TGTGCCAGCGGAAAATTTGGACCGGGGGAAAAACTGTTTTTT
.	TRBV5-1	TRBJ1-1	CASRLPTGTGNTEAFF	TGCGCCAGCAGGTTGCCCACAGGGACCGGGAACACTGAAGCTTTCTTT
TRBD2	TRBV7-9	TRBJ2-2	CASSTSSGSWDTGELFF	TGTGCCAGCAGTACTAGTAGCGGGAGCTGGGACACCGGGGAGCTGTTTTTT
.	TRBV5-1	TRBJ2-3	CASSLRPSWTSTDTQYF	TGCGCCAGCAGCTTGCGGCCTAGCTGGACTAGCACAGATACGCAGTATTTT
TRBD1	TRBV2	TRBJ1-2	CASSAAGGTYGYTF	TGTGCCAGCAGTGCCGCAGGGGGGACTTATGGCTACACCTTC
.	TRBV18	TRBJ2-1	CASSPLINNEQFF	TGTGCCAGCTCGCCACTTATAAACAATGAGCAGTTCTTC
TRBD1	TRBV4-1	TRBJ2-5	CASSQLEGGLAETQYF	TGCGCCAGCAGCCAGCTGGAAGGGGGCTTGGCAGAGACCCAGTACTTC
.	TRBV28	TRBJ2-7	CASSLGGEQYF	TGTGCCAGCAGCCTCGGGGGCGAGCAGTACTTC
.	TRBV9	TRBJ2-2	CASSVASPGRGNGELFF	TGTGCCAGCAGCGTAGCCTCCCCGGGGCGGGGCAACGGGGAGCTGTTTTTT
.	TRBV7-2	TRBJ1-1	CASSSHARLNTEAFF	TGTGCCAGCAGCTCACACGCCAGGTTGAACACTGAAGCTTTCTTT
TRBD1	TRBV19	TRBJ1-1	CASSQGQGLGTEAFF	TGTGCCAGTAGTCAGGGACAGGGGCTTGGAACTGAAGCTTTCTTT